These T cell receptor beta chains were read from a single sample in a study of cytomegalovirus exposure and HLA in healthy donors. Profiling relied on immunoSEQ multiplex PCR, and the TCRdb table lists in-frame clones only, not all of them. The profile shows some 150,000 clones, 77% of them singletons. The specimen was PBMCs. Every receptor here comes from a woman in her twenties or thirties in good health and CMV-seronegative. Both conserved end residues are part of each CDR3. The D gene is left open where the match is weak.

d_gene: .; v_gene: TRBV5-1; len: 16; j_gene: TRBJ1-1; CDR3aa: CASSLVSFTSNTEAFF; CDR3nt: TGCGCCAGCAGCTTGGTTTCTTTCACTTCGAACACTGAAGCTTTCTTT
d_gene: .; v_gene: TRBV7-7; len: 13; j_gene: TRBJ1-5; CDR3aa: CASSSSPDQPQHF; CDR3nt: TGTGCCAGCAGCTCGTCCCCGGATCAGCCCCAGCATTTT
d_gene: TRBD1; v_gene: TRBV2; len: 13; j_gene: TRBJ2-5; CDR3aa: CASGRDSQETQYF; CDR3nt: TGTGCCAGCGGAAGGGACAGTCAAGAGACCCAGTACTTC
d_gene: TRBD2; v_gene: TRBV5-4; len: 16; j_gene: TRBJ2-1; CDR3aa: CASSSRTSGGYNEQFF; CDR3nt: TGTGCCAGCAGCTCCAGGACTAGCGGGGGGTACAATGAGCAGTTCTTC
d_gene: TRBD1; v_gene: TRBV5-1; len: 16; j_gene: TRBJ2-7; CDR3aa: CASSLASQGAKGEQYF; CDR3nt: TGCGCCAGCAGCTTGGCCTCCCAGGGGGCTAAAGGCGAGCAGTACTTC
d_gene: .; v_gene: TRBV7-2; len: 14; j_gene: TRBJ2-7; CDR3aa: CASSKNRDNYEQYF; CDR3nt: TGTGCCAGCAGCAAAAACCGGGACAACTACGAGCAGTACTTC
d_gene: TRBD1; v_gene: TRBV29-1; len: 14; j_gene: TRBJ2-3; CDR3aa: CSVGWGQSRDTQYF; CDR3nt: TGCAGCGTTGGATGGGGACAGAGTCGAGATACGCAGTATTTT
d_gene: .; v_gene: TRBV4-1; len: 15; j_gene: TRBJ2-7; CDR3aa: CASSQNDRGGYEQYF; CDR3nt: TGCGCCAGCAGCCAAAATGACCGGGGTGGGTACGAGCAGTACTTC
d_gene: .; v_gene: TRBV5-4; len: 15; j_gene: TRBJ2-2; CDR3aa: CASSLAGGAAGELFF; CDR3nt: TGTGCCAGCAGCTTGGCCGGAGGGGCGGCCGGGGAGCTGTTTTTT
d_gene: .; v_gene: TRBV15; len: 15; j_gene: TRBJ1-5; CDR3aa: CATSAGYGGNQPQHF; CDR3nt: TGTGCCACCAGCGCGGGGTACGGGGGCAATCAGCCCCAGCATTTT
d_gene: TRBD2; v_gene: TRBV6-5; len: 13; j_gene: TRBJ2-1; CDR3aa: CATKQAGADEQFF; CDR3nt: TGTGCCACCAAGCAAGCGGGAGCGGATGAGCAGTTCTTC